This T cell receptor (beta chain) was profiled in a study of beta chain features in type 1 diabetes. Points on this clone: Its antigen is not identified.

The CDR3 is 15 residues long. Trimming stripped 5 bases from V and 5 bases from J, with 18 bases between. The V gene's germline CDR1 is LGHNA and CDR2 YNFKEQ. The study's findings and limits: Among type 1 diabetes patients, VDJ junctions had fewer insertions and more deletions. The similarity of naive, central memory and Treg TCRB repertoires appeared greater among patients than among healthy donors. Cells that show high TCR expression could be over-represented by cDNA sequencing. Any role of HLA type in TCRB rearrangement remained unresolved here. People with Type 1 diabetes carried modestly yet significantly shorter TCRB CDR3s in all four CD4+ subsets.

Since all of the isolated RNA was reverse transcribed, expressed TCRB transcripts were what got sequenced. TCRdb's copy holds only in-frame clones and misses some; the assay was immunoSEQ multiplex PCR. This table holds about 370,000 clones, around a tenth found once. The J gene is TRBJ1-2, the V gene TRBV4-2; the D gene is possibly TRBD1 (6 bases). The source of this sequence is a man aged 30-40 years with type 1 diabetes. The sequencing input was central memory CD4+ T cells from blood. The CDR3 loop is CASSLERGAGYGYTF. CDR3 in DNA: TGTGCCAGCAGCTTGGAACGGGGGGCAGGGTATGGCTACACCTTC.